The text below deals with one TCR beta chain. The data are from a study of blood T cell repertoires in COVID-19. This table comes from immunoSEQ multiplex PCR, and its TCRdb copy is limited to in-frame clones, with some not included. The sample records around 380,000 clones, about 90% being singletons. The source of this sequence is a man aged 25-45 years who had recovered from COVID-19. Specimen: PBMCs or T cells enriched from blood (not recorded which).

CDR3 in amino acids: CASSLGAGMNTEAFF. Here the CDR3 DNA reads TGTGCCAGCAGCCTTGGGGCGGGAATGAACACTGAAGCTTTCTTT. This chain connects TRBV3-1 (or the pseudogene TRBV3-2) to TRBJ1-1; D is possibly TRBD1 (5 bases). V lost 4 bases, J lost 0 bases, and 12 bases lay in between. Germline loops: CDR1 LGHDT, CDR2 YNNKEL (reference sequence). The CDR3 sequence is 15 residues long.